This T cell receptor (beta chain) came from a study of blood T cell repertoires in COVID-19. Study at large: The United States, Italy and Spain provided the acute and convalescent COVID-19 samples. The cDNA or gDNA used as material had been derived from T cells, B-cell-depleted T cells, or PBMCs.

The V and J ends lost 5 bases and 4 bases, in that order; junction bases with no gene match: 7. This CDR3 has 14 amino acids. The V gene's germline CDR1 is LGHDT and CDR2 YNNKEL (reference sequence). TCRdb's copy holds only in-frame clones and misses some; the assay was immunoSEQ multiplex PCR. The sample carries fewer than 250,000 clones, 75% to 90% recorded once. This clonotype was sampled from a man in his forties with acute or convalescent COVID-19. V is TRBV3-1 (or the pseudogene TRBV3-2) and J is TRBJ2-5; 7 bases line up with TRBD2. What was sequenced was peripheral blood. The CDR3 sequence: CASSNLAALETQYF. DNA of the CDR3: TGTGCCAGCAGCAACCTAGCGGCGTTAGAGACCCAGTACTTC.